The T cell receptor beta chain under discussion was sequenced for a study of shared clonotypes between healthy human individuals. The table came from immunoSEQ multiplex PCR; TCRdb's copy has only in-frame clones and leaves some out. The sample lists some 2 million clones, roughly 94% occurring once. The CDR3 sequence is 12 residues long. V shed 5 bases and J shed 6 bases, with 11 bases lying between them. Germline V gene data show CDR1 as SGHVS and CDR2 as FQNEAQ. The sequencing input was naive CD4+ T cells sorted from blood. Subset defined: CD45RA+ positively selected. The V call is TRBV7-8, the J call TRBJ2-7; D remains ambiguous. The source of this sequence is a man between 18 and 35 years old in good health. CDR3 protein: CASSPAIGEQYF. The CDR3 DNA sequence: TGTGCCAGCAGCCCTGCGATAGGCGAGCAGTACTTC.